This TCR beta chain was identified in a study of beta chain features in type 1 diabetes. Of note for this clone: Its antigen is unidentified.

V was shortened by 5 bases and J by 12 bases, with 17 bases between the two germline ends. This CDR3 is built from 14 residues. CDR1 SEHNR and CDR2 FQNEAQ come from the germline V gene (reference sequence). Overall study findings and caveats: Researchers report that Type 1 diabetes patients had moderately but significantly shorter TCRB CDR3s across all four CD4+ subsets.

CD4+ cells of the naive, central memory, regulatory and stem cell-like memory types were sorted via CD45RO/CCR7/CD25/CD127/CD95/CD27. Expressed TCRB transcripts were sequenced because the entire RNA isolate underwent reverse transcription. Sequencing was performed with immunoSEQ multiplex PCR; in TCRdb, only in-frame clones are kept and a portion is missing. The repertoire includes around 300,000 clones, 14% to 15% of them detected once, and less than 0.02% sits in the top ten. The chain couples TRBV7-9 to TRBJ2-6; D unresolved. The TCR sequence derives from a man aged 18 to 29 with type 1 diabetes. Sample: naive CD4+ T cells from blood. The CDR3 protein is CASSSTEIQLVLTF. Here the CDR3 DNA reads TGTGCCAGCAGCAGTACAGAAATTCAACTCGTCCTGACTTTC. Together with reference TRBV7-9 and TRBJ2-6, the CDR3 gives the full variable domain: DTGVSQNPRHKITKRGQNVTFRCDPISEHNRLYWYRQTLGQGPEFLTYFQNEAQLEKSRLLSDRFSAERPKGSFSTLEIQRTEQGDSAMYLCASSSTEIQLVLTFGAGSRLTVL.